Sequencing of this TCR beta chain was carried out in a study of T cell repertoires in cytomegalovirus infection. Study background: Based on public TCR beta signatures, there were indications of CMV infection and of a matching HLA type.

The study, taken as a whole, reports: What dominated the ex vivo response were HLA-C-restricted CMV-specific TCR beta clonotypes.

Germline trimming cut 8 bases from V and 2 bases from J; bases unmatched to any gene: 11. Germline V gives CDR1 MNHGY, CDR2 SAAAGT. The CDR3 totals 15 residues. Concerning this clonotype itself: Antigen: not known.

MiXCR, applied by TCRdb to the reads, yields one record per CDR3 protein. Among about 530,000 distinct CDR3 sequences listed, about 26% were seen once. The clonotype was recovered from a human donor in good health (CMV status not recorded). Some clones in this sample may be carry-over from other donors' samples. Sequenced: PBMCs. The chain employs TRBV6-8 and TRBJ2-7; 8 bases map to TRBD1. CDR3 coding DNA: TGTGCCAGCCCCTCCCCCGGGACAGGAGCCTACGAGCAGTACTTC. This codes for CASPSPGTGAYEQYF.